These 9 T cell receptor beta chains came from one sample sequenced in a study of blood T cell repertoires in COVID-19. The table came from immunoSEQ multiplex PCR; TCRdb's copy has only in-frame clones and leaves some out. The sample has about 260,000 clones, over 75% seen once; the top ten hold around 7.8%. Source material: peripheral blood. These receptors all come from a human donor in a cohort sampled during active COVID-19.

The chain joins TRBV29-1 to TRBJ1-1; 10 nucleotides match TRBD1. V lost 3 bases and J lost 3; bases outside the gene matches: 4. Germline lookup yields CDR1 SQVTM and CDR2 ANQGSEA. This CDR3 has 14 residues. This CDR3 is CSVEETGGYTEAFF. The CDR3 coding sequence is TGCAGCGTTGAGGAGACAGGGGGCTACACTGAAGCTTTCTTT.

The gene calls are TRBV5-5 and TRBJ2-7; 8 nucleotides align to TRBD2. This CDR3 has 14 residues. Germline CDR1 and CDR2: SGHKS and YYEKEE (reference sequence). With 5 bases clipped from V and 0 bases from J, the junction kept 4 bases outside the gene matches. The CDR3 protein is CASRGAGVSYEQYF. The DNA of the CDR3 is TGTGCCAGCAGAGGAGCGGGGGTCTCCTACGAGCAGTACTTC.

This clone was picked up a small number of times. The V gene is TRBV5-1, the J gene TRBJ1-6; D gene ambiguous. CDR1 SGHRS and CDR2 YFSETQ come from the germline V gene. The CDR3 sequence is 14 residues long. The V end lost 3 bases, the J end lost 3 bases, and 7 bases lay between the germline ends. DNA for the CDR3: TGCGCCAGCAGCTCTGTGTTCTATAATTCACCCCTCCACTTT. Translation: CASSSVFYNSPLHF.

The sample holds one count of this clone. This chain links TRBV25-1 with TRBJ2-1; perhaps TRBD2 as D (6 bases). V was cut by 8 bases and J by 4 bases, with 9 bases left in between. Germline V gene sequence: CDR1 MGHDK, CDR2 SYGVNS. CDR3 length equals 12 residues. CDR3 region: CASSAGYNEQFF. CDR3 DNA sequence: TGTGCCAGCTCGGCGGGGTACAATGAGCAGTTCTTC.

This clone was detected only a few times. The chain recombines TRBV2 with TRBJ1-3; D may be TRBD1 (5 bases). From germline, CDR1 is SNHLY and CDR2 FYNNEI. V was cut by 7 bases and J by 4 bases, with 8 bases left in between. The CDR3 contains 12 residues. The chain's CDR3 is CASNGGGNTIYF. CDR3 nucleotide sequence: TGTGCCAGCAATGGGGGGGGAAACACCATATATTTT.

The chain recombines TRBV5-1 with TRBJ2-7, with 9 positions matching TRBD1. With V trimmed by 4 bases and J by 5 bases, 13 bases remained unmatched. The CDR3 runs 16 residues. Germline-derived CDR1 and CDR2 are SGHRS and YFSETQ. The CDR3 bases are TGCGCCAGCAGCCTGAACCCCGGGACAGGGTTCCACGAGCAGTACTTC. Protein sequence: CASSLNPGTGFHEQYF.

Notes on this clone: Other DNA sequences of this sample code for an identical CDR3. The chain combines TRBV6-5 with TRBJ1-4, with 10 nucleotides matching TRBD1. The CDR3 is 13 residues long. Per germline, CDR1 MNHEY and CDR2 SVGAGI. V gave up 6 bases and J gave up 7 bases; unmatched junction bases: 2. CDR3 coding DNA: TGTGCCAGCAGCCGGGACAGGGGTGAAAAACTGTTTTTT. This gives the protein CASSRDRGEKLFF.

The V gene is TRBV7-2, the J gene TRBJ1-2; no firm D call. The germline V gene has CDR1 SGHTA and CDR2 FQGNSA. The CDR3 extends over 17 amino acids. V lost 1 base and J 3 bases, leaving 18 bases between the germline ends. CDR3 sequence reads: CASSLEAGGTPYYGYTF. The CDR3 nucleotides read TGTGCCAGCAGCTTAGAGGCTGGAGGAACACCGTACTATGGCTACACCTTC.

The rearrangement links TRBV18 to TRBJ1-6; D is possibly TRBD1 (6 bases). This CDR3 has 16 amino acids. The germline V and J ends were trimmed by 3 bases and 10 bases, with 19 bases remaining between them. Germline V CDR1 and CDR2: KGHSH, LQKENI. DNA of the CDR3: TGTGCCAGCTCACCTGAAACACAGGGACCTGGGTCACCCCTCCACTTT. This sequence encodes CASSPETQGPGSPLHF.